This entry features one T cell receptor (beta chain) sequence. The antigen is unknown. These data originate in a study of T cells in localized non-small cell lung cancer. Whole-study findings and limits: Patients showing higher blood T cell density tended to see longer overall survival. Across samples, adjacent lung featured a median roughly 50 of the top 100 tumor clones.

The trim removed 7 bases at V and 3 bases at J, leaving 8 bases unmatched. Germline CDR1 reads MRHNA; CDR2 reads SNTAGT. The CDR3 covers 16 residues. This table comes from immunoSEQ multiplex PCR, and its TCRdb copy is limited to in-frame clones, with some not included. The sample lists about 36,000 clones, around 90% occurring once. This clonotype originated in a woman aged 35-75 years with stage I lung adenocarcinoma. The chain joins TRBV6-4 to TRBJ2-2; 10 bases are a match to TRBD1. The sample consisted of peripheral blood, taken before any cancer treatment. The CDR3 DNA is TGTGCCAGCAAGGCCGGGGACAGGGGAGACACCGGGGAGCTGTTTTTT. Its protein product is CASKAGDRGDTGELFF.